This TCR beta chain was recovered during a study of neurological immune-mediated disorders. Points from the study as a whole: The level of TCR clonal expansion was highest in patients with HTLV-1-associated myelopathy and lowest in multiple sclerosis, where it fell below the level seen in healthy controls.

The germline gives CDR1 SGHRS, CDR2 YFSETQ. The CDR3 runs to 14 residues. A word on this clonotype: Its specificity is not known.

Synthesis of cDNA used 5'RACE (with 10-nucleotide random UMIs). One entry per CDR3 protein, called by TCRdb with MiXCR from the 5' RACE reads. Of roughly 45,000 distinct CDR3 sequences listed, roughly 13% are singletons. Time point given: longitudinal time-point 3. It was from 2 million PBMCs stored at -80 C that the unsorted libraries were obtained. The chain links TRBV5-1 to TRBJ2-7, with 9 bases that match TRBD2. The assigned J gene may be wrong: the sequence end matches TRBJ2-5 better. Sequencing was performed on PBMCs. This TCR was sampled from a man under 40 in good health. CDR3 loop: CASRLAGSQETQYF. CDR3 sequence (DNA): TGCGCCAGCAGGCTAGCGGGGTCCCAAGAGACCCAGTACTTC.